A selection of T cell receptor beta chains follows, all from one sample in a study of blood T cell repertoires in COVID-19. TCRdb's table, derived via immunoSEQ multiplex PCR, lists solely in-frame clones and lacks some. Of about 180,000 clones in the sample, about four fifths were seen once. The sequencing input was peripheral blood. The receptors here all came from a woman over 75 with active or convalescent COVID-19. CDR3s include the opening cysteine and the closing phenylalanine or tryptophan. A D gene is named only where the DNA matches it firmly.

v_gene: TRBV6-5; j_gene: TRBJ1-1; d_gene: TRBD1; CDR3aa: CASSRRQGEAFF
v_gene: TRBV5-1; j_gene: TRBJ1-2; d_gene: TRBD1; CDR3aa: CASSWGQGRYGYTF
v_gene: TRBV29-1; j_gene: TRBJ2-7; d_gene: TRBD2; CDR3aa: CSVAGTSGRGSGEQYF
v_gene: TRBV6-5; j_gene: TRBJ2-1; d_gene: TRBD2; CDR3aa: CASSYSASGGNEQFF
v_gene: TRBV24-1; j_gene: TRBJ1-2; d_gene: NA; CDR3aa: CATSAPNRETYGYTF
v_gene: TRBV9; j_gene: TRBJ2-1; d_gene: TRBD2; CDR3aa: CASSVGERDSYNEQFF
v_gene: TRBV18; j_gene: TRBJ1-3; d_gene: NA; CDR3aa: CASSPYDTGNTIYF
v_gene: TRBV10-1; j_gene: TRBJ1-6; d_gene: TRBD1; CDR3aa: CASSDRGNSPLHF
v_gene: TRBV27; j_gene: TRBJ2-7; d_gene: TRBD2; CDR3aa: CASSRGASGSYEQYF
v_gene: TRBV28; j_gene: TRBJ1-2; d_gene: NA; CDR3aa: CASSVRGRGYGYTF
v_gene: TRBV5-1; j_gene: TRBJ2-5; d_gene: NA; CDR3aa: CASSSLPQETQYF
v_gene: TRBV19; j_gene: TRBJ2-1; d_gene: NA; CDR3aa: CASSNWLSYNEQFF
v_gene: TRBV7-8; j_gene: TRBJ2-7; d_gene: TRBD1; CDR3aa: CASSIGTGVRNEQYF
v_gene: TRBV7-2; j_gene: TRBJ2-7; d_gene: NA; CDR3aa: CASSLAGSGDEQYF